The source of this TCR beta chain is a study of blood T cells in healthy people across ages. This CDR3 contains 12 residues. Germline V gives CDR1 SQVTM, CDR2 ANQGSEA. This clonotype occurred a few times. No antigen is known for it. One end of the junction is discordant with germline, which a read error may explain. Study-wide results and limits: Investigators treated diversity estimates from one million T cells as underestimates.

Using a J-beta primer mix together with a sample-barcoded 5' primer, a second PCR was run for about 6 to 11 cycles. The template-switch adaptor was a 5' adaptor with 12 random nucleotides. It tagged each cDNA molecule. From the 5' RACE reads, TCRdb called clonotypes with MiXCR, one entry per CDR3 protein. Here the sample spans hundreds of thousands of distinct CDR3 sequences, about 52% being singletons. The chain has TRBV29-1 and TRBJ1-2; D possibly corresponds to TRBD1 (5 bases). This TCR came from a woman aged 60-75 years in good health. Sequenced input: blood. CDR3 protein: CSIDSRDGGYTF. DNA of the CDR3: TGCAGCATTGACAGTCGCGATGGAGGCTACACCTTC.